One sample yielded the 21 T cell receptor beta chains listed below, sequenced in a study of blood T cell repertoires in COVID-19. Some clones are missing from TCRdb's copy, which holds only in-frame ones; the method was immunoSEQ multiplex PCR. The sample records fewer than 300,000 clones, 87% being singletons. Material: peripheral blood. These receptors originate from a woman between 40 and 55 years old who had recovered from COVID-19.

The J gene is TRBJ1-6, the V gene TRBV5-8; a possible D gene is TRBD1 (5 bases). V was shortened by 3 bases and J by 2 bases, with 12 bases between the two germline ends. There are 16 residues in the CDR3. Germline V CDR1 and CDR2: SGHTS, YDEGEE. The CDR3 DNA is TGTGCCAGCAGCTCTTTGGGGGGGGCCTATAATTCACCCCTCCACTTT. Translating it yields CASSSLGGAYNSPLHF.

The rearrangement links TRBV25-1 to TRBJ2-5, with TRBD1 identical over 9 bases. CDR1 and CDR2 from the germline V gene are MGHDK and SYGVNS. The CDR3 runs 14 residues. After removal of 8 bases from V and 7 bases from J, the junction contained 11 bases not matched to a gene. CDR3 sequence (DNA): TGTGCCAGCGGGGACAGGGAGGGGTTCGGGACCCAGTACTTC. Protein product: CASGDREGFGTQYF. Variable domain in full (rest from reference TRBV25-1 and TRBJ2-5): EADIYQTPRYLVIGTGKKITLECSQTMGHDKMYWYQQDPGMELHLIHYSYGVNSTEKGDLSSESTVSRIRTEHFPLTLESARPSHTSQYLCASGDREGFGTQYFGPGTRLLVL.

V gene TRBV4-1 combines with J gene TRBJ2-7; TRBD1 matches 8 bases. CDR1 MGHRA and CDR2 YSYEKL come from the germline V gene. J lost 0 bases, V lost 0 bases, and 16 bases had no gene match. The CDR3 has 20 amino acids. Here the CDR3 DNA reads TGCGCCAGCAGCCAAGAGGTGGGCAGGGGGCGAACTCGGAGCTCCTACGAGCAGTACTTC. It codes for CASSQEVGRGRTRSSYEQYF.

The V and J genes are TRBV11-3 and TRBJ2-3; weak D call: TRBD1 (7 bases). Trimming cost V 5 bases and J 4 bases, with 13 bases left between them. The CDR3 has 14 amino acids. CDR1 is SGHNT, CDR2 YENEEA, per germline. The CDR3 region has the DNA TGTGCCAGCAGCCAAGGCAGGGGGGCAGATACGCAGTATTTT. Its protein product is CASSQGRGADTQYF.

This rearrangement joins TRBV20-1 to TRBJ1-4; D possibly corresponds to TRBD1 (5 bases). Trimming stripped 3 bases from V and 3 bases from J, with 8 bases between. Germline CDR1 and CDR2: DFQATT and SNEGSKA (reference sequence). CDR3 length: 13 residues. The CDR3 DNA reads as TGCAGTGCTAGTCGACAGCCTAATGAAAAACTGTTTTTT. It codes for CSASRQPNEKLFF.

This clone is a singleton in its sample. V is TRBV2 and J is TRBJ1-2; maybe TRBD1 (5 bases). V was clipped by 3 bases and J by 4 bases, with 9 bases between them. The germline V gene encodes CDR1 SNHLY and CDR2 FYNNEI. The CDR3 length is 13 residues. Written as DNA, the CDR3 is TGTGCCAGCAGTGACAGGGCGCCCTATGGCTACACCTTC. Protein: CASSDRAPYGYTF.

A single count supports this clone. The genes are TRBV5-1 and TRBJ1-4; the D is unclear. Germline V CDR1 and CDR2: SGHRS, YFSETQ. V was trimmed by 3 bases and J by 0 bases, leaving 6 bases between them. The CDR3 has 14 residues. Written as DNA, the CDR3 is TGCGCCAGCAGCTCGAGAGCAACTAATGAAAAACTGTTTTTT. Translation gives CASSSRATNEKLFF.

The chain couples TRBV2 to TRBJ1-4; 9 bases align to TRBD1. The CDR3 has 14 amino acids. CDR1 SNHLY and CDR2 FYNNEI come from the germline V gene. V was clipped by 6 bases and J by 11 bases; unmatched bases: 10. This CDR3 reads CASRSLQGATKLFF. The CDR3 DNA reads as TGTGCCAGCAGGTCTTTACAGGGGGCGACGAAACTGTTTTTT.

The gene calls are TRBV5-6 and TRBJ1-1; D remains ambiguous. Trimming cost V 5 bases and J 5 bases, with 13 bases left between them. The CDR3 covers 13 residues. The germline CDR1 and CDR2 sequences are SGHDT and YYEEEE. The CDR3 DNA follows: TGTGCCAGCAGTTACGATCGGCGGACTGAAGCTTTCTTT. It encodes CASSYDRRTEAFF.

The rearrangement uses TRBV20-1 and TRBJ2-7; 9 bases map to TRBD2. The CDR3 has 17 amino acids. Germline CDR1 DFQATT, CDR2 SNEGSKA (reference sequence). The trim removed 3 bases at V and 6 bases at J, leaving 18 bases unmatched. CDR3 loop: CSASSLAGTPPRLEQYF. CDR3 DNA: TGCAGTGCTAGTTCCCTAGCGGGGACCCCACCCCGCCTCGAGCAGTACTTC.

V and J are TRBV2 and TRBJ1-2, with D possibly TRBD1 on 5 matching bases. Germline V CDR1 and CDR2: SNHLY, FYNNEI. The V and J ends lost 5 bases and 3 bases respectively, with 10 bases between them. This CDR3 comprises 13 residues. CDR3 in DNA: TGTGCCAGCAGTCCCAGGGTCTACTATGGCTACACCTTC. It is translated as CASSPRVYYGYTF.

This sequence joins TRBV19 and TRBJ1-1; D not resolved. The length of the CDR3 is 13 residues. Trimming took off 4 bases at V and 4 bases at J, with 10 bases between the two ends. Germline lookup yields CDR1 LNHDA and CDR2 SQIVND (reference sequence). The CDR3 is CASSTREGTEAFF. In DNA, the CDR3 is TGTGCCAGTAGTACCCGGGAGGGCACTGAAGCTTTCTTT.

The rearrangement links TRBV30 to TRBJ1-4; weak D call: TRBD1 (5 bases). There are 15 residues in the CDR3. Per germline, CDR1 GTSNPN and CDR2 SVGIG (reference sequence). The V end lost 1 base, the J end lost 7 bases, and 16 bases lay between the germline ends. CDR3 amino acids: CAWSGLSGEGEKLFF. CDR3 nucleotide sequence: TGTGCCTGGAGTGGCCTATCGGGGGAAGGTGAAAAACTGTTTTTT. The variable domain in full, completed from reference TRBV30 and TRBJ1-4, reads SQTIHQWPATLVQPVGSPLSLECTVEGTSNPNLYWYRQAAGRGLQLLFYSVGIGQISSEVPQNLSASRPQDRQFILSSKKLLLSDSGFYLCAWSGLSGEGEKLFFGSGTQLSVL.

This chain connects TRBV7-2 to TRBJ1-3, with D hard to call. The CDR3 consists of 15 residues. Germline values: CDR1 SGHTA, CDR2 FQGNSA. Between the trimmed V and J ends, which lost 5 bases and 0 bases, there was a span of 11 bases. The CDR3 region has the DNA TGTGCCAGCAGCCTCCAGTCTTTCTCTGGAAACACCATATATTTT. Encoded protein: CASSLQSFSGNTIYF.

The chain carries TRBV6-6 and TRBJ2-7; 9 bases map to TRBD1. Trimming removed 5 bases from V and 5 bases from J; junction bases left unmatched: 7. The CDR3 spans 14 residues. Per the germline V gene, CDR1 is MNHNY and CDR2 is SVGAGI (reference sequence). CDR3 residues: CASSGTGFWNEQYF. The CDR3 DNA reads TGTGCCAGCAGTGGGACAGGGTTTTGGAACGAGCAGTACTTC.

In nucleotides, the CDR3 is TGTGCCAGCAGTTTAAGCCAGGGCCTATATAATTCACCCCTCCACTTT. Protein product: CASSLSQGLYNSPLHF. This chain joins TRBV27 and TRBJ1-6; D perhaps matches TRBD1 (5 bases). CDR1 and CDR2 from the germline V gene are MNHEY and SMNVEV (reference sequence). V was shortened by 2 bases and J by 4 bases, with 12 bases between the two germline ends. The CDR3 totals 16 residues.

The chain joins TRBV7-3 to TRBJ1-1, with no clear D. The CDR3 consists of 13 residues. Looked up from germline, CDR1 is SGHTA and CDR2 is FQGTGA. V gave up 1 base and J gave up 5 bases, with 8 bases separating them. The CDR3 loop reads CASSLKPGTEAFF. CDR3 nucleotide sequence: TGTGCCAGCAGCTTAAAACCGGGGACTGAAGCTTTCTTT.

This clone was recorded only once. CDR3 bases: TGTGCCAGCAGTCTCGTGCCCGGGACAGGGGCTGGGAAGGGCTACACCTTC. Its protein product is CASSLVPGTGAGKGYTF. The chain uses TRBV27 and TRBJ1-2; 10 bases match TRBD1. The CDR3 is made up of 17 amino acids. The ends lost 5 bases at V and 8 bases at J; junction bases unmatched: 17. Germline values: CDR1 MNHEY, CDR2 SMNVEV (reference sequence).

J is TRBJ2-7 and V is TRBV29-1, with 7 bases that match TRBD1. CDR1 and CDR2 from the germline V gene are SQVTM and ANQGSEA. The CDR3 length is 13 residues. After removal of 5 bases from V and 5 bases from J, the junction contained 9 bases not matched to a gene. The chain's CDR3 is CSVTTGSNHEQYF. The CDR3, as DNA: TGCAGCGTTACGACAGGGAGTAATCACGAGCAGTACTTC.

CDR3 amino acids: CASSRTRGTHQETQYF. CDR3 DNA sequence: TGTGCCAGCAGCCGGACCCGGGGGACCCACCAAGAGACCCAGTACTTC. The chain is built from TRBV3-1 (or the pseudogene TRBV3-2) and TRBJ2-5, with D maybe TRBD2 (6 bases). This CDR3 has 16 amino acids. CDR1 is LGHDT, CDR2 YNNKEL, per germline (reference sequence). Trimming shortened V by 4 bases and J by 0 bases, and 15 bases separated the two germline ends.

V is TRBV9 and J is TRBJ2-5; TRBD1 matches 8 bases. This CDR3 is 14 amino acids long. Per germline, CDR1 SGDLS and CDR2 YYNGEE. With V trimmed by 2 bases and J by 5 bases, 5 bases remained unmatched. The CDR3 DNA reads TGTGCCAGCAGCGTGACAGGGGACTGGGAGACCCAGTACTTC. Translated: CASSVTGDWETQYF.